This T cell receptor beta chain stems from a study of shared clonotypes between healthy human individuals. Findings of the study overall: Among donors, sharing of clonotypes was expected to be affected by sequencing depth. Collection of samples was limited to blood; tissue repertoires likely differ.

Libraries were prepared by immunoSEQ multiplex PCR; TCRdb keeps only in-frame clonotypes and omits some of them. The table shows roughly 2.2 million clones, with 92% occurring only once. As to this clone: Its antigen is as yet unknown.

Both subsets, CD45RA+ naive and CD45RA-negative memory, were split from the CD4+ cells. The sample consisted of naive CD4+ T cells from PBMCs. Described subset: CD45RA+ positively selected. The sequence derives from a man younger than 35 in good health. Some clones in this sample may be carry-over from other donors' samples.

CDR3 sequence: CASSLAAAVDTIYF. The CDR3 DNA reads as TGTGCCAGCAGCTTGGCCGCGGCGGTAGACACCATATATTTT. The chain recombines TRBV5-5 with TRBJ1-3, with D uncertain. The V and J ends lost 0 bases and 8 bases respectively, with 12 bases between them. Germline lookup yields CDR1 SGHKS and CDR2 YYEKEE (reference sequence). CDR3 length: 14 amino acids.